This T cell receptor beta chain came from a study of identical twins. TCRdb ran MiXCR on the 5' RACE reads and lists one entry per CDR3 protein. This table holds 500,000 or so distinct CDR3 sequences, approximately 22% found once. This clonotype turned up a few times. The junction shows a germline mismatch at one end, possibly a read error. This CDR3 has 15 amino acids. Per germline, CDR1 SSHAT and CDR2 FNYEAQ (reference sequence). These same records also appear under a second study, on T cells expressing NK-cell markers.

The TCR was taken from a woman between 18 and 30 years old in good health. The sample consisted of CD4+ T cells sorted from blood. V gene TRBV7-7 combines with J gene TRBJ2-5; tentative D call: TRBD1 (5 bases). The CDR3 sequence is CASSPRMAGPETQYF. Here the CDR3 DNA reads TGTGCTAGCAGCCCCAGAATGGCAGGGCCAGAGACCCAGTACTTC.